The 21 T cell receptor beta chains below come from one sample, sequenced in a study of tumor-infiltrating lymphocytes in primary liver carcinoma (dated by TCRdb to 2015 to 2018). Without any cell sorting, total RNA and DNA were co-extracted from roughly 21-30 mg of bulk tissue using the AllPrep DNA/RNA mini kit. The instrument given in TCRdb is Illumina HiSeq 2500. Starting from roughly 500 ng total RNA, TCRbeta-specific cDNA was produced by reverse transcription with a constant-region primer and ProtoScript II reverse transcriptase. Construction of the TCRbeta libraries relied on three nested rounds of multiplex PCR, following a slightly modified ARM-PCR procedure. Each of the first two PCR rounds ran for approximately 10 cycles using multiplex TRBV1-TRBV30 forward primers together with a Cbeta reverse primer. The raw public reads went through TCRdb reprocessing: fastp at Q25, MiXCR clone calling, in-frame beta chains kept. Under each unique CDR3 protein, matching rows form one entry showing the most common genes and DNA. The sample contains about 130,000 distinct CDR3 sequences, 60% to 80% of them found a single time. The ten largest clones capture roughly 7.9% of the sample.

The sequenced material came from liver tumor tissue from sampling region 3. What the cell subset or site label conveys for this sample: tumor region T3, left-lateral pole. All receptors come from a woman aged 55-70 years with primary liver carcinoma and hepatitis B virus infection.

The chain uses TRBV5-1 and TRBJ2-5, with 9 bases matching TRBD1. This CDR3 is 16 amino acids long. CDR1 and CDR2 from the germline V gene are SGHRS and YFSETQ. With V trimmed by 0 bases and J by 3 bases, 6 bases remained unmatched. The CDR3 nucleotides read TGCGCCAGCAGCTTGGCCGGGACAGGGTTGAAAGAGACCCAGTACTTC. Translating gives CASSLAGTGLKETQYF.

With regard to this clonotype: The junction shows a germline mismatch at one end, possibly a read error. The gene calls are TRBV4-1 and TRBJ2-1; D not resolved. Germline loops: CDR1 MGHRA, CDR2 YSYEKL. The CDR3 sequence is 15 residues long. The CDR3 spells CASSPMARSYNEQLF. The CDR3 bases are TGCGCCAGCAGCCCCATGGCTCGTTCCTACAATGAACAGCTCTTC.

As for this clonotype: A clone one base away is much larger, so this may be a read error. The V call is TRBV28, the J call TRBJ2-1, with TRBD2 identical over 12 bases. Germline V CDR1 and CDR2: MDHEN, SYDVKM. J gave up 11 bases and V 2 bases, and 7 bases lay outside the gene matches. This CDR3 comprises 15 residues. The CDR3 DNA reads TGTGCCAGCAGTTTAGTGACTAGCGGGAGAGGTAAGCAGTTCTTC. Its translation is CASSLVTSGRGKQFF.

The V and J genes are TRBV7-8 and TRBJ2-7; tentative D call: TRBD2 (5 bases). The CDR3 consists of 18 residues. V shed 3 bases and J shed 0 bases, with 21 bases lying between them. The germline V gene encodes CDR1 SGHVS and CDR2 FQNEAQ. CDR3: CASSLRGPSEGSSYEQYF. The DNA for the CDR3 is TGTGCCAGCAGCTTGAGAGGACCCAGTGAGGGAAGCTCCTACGAGCAGTACTTC.

Note on this clonotype: Germline is not matched at one junction end, which may reflect a read error. The rearrangement joins TRBV14 to TRBJ1-5; D uncertain. In germline, CDR1 is SGHDN, CDR2 FVKESK. The CDR3 length is 15 residues. CDR3 protein: CVSSQEVNGVLPQHF. The CDR3 DNA follows: TGTGTCAGCAGCCAAGAGGTTAACGGCGTCCTGCCCCAGCATTTT.

As regards this clonotype: The conserved final phenylalanine or tryptophan is absent from the CDR3, which likely points to a read error. The DNA is left out, because the CDR3 cannot be placed on it with certainty; the CDR3 is given as TCRdb lists it. V gene TRBV11-3 combines with J gene TRBJ1-1. The CDR3 totals 14 residues, both ends included. Per the germline V gene, CDR1 is SGHNT and CDR2 is YENEEA. CDR3 protein: CANSQDGLNTEAFI.

As for this clonotype: Here the CDR3 omits its conserved ending phenylalanine or tryptophan, so a read error is the likely source. The chain uses TRBV6-2 or TRBV6-3 and TRBJ1-4; the D is unclear. CDR3 length: 19 amino acids. Germline lookup yields CDR1 MNHEY and CDR2 SVGEGT. V lost 0 bases and J 0 bases, leaving 17 bases between the germline ends. The CDR3 here is CASSYSATLRRTTNEKLFC. The CDR3 coding sequence is TGTGCCAGCAGTTACTCGGCAACTTTACGCCGAACAACTAATGAAAAACTGTTTTGT.

The chain uses TRBV11-2 and TRBJ2-1; 8 nucleotides align to TRBD1. Germline trimming cut 5 bases from V and 3 bases from J; bases unmatched to any gene: 9. The CDR3 length is 16 residues. CDR1 is SGHAT and CDR2 is FQNNGV in the germline V gene. CDR3 protein: CASSIAAGGLYNEQFF. The DNA of the CDR3 is TGTGCCAGCAGCATAGCGGCAGGGGGCCTCTACAATGAGCAGTTCTTC.

Comments on this clonotype: A read error may be the cause here, since a much bigger clone is one base away. This chain joins TRBV6-1 and TRBJ2-5; 10 bases map to TRBD2. CDR3 length: 16 residues. Germline CDR1 and CDR2: MNHNS and SASEGT. CDR3 nucleotide sequence: TGTGACAGCCAAGGGCTAGCGGGAGCGGGGGGAGAGACCCAGTACTTC. This gives the protein CDSQGLAGAGGETQYF.

A remark on this clonotype: The conserved phenylalanine or tryptophan normally closing the CDR3 is absent here, so this likely arose from a read error. The chain joins TRBV5-6 to TRBJ2-7; D not certain. This CDR3 has 12 residues. The V end was cut by 0 bases, the J end by 6 bases, with 7 bases between. Germline V gene data show CDR1 as SGHDT and CDR2 as YYEEEE. The CDR3 bases are TGTGCCAGCAGCTTGGTCCGTAGCGAGCAGTACTTA. Protein: CASSLVRSEQYL.

By sample fraction, this clonotype is medium-sized (0.01 to 0.1%). V usage is TRBV11-2 and J usage is TRBJ2-7; 8 bases agree with TRBD1. The CDR3 consists of 15 residues. Germline V gives CDR1 SGHAT, CDR2 FQNNGV. Trimming cost V 4 bases and J 7 bases; bases outside gene matches: 12. CDR3 nucleotide sequence: TGTGCCAGCAGCTCGTCGACAGGGGTACTTGAGGAGCAGTACTTC. This codes for CASSSSTGVLEEQYF.

Of note for this clonotype: Since a much larger clone is just one base distant, this may be a read error. CDR3: CASSEVVDGPPLHF. The CDR3 nucleotides are TGTGCCAGCAGTGAAGTGGTCGATGGGCCACCCCTCCACTTT. The chain joins TRBV6-1 to TRBJ1-6, with D uncertain. The CDR3 sequence is 14 residues long. Germline V lookup: CDR1 MNHNS, CDR2 SASEGT. The V end was cut by 1 base, the J end by 11 bases, with 12 bases between.

This clonotype was detected many times. The chain carries TRBV7-8 and TRBJ2-3; 8 bases agree with TRBD1. The CDR3 has 15 residues. The junction had 2 bases not matched to a gene; V was cut back by 1 base and J by 2 bases. CDR1 and CDR2 (germline): SGHVS, FQNEAQ. The CDR3 is CASSLDRGYTDTQYF. CDR3 coding DNA: TGTGCCAGCAGCTTAGACAGGGGGTACACAGATACGCAGTATTTT.

For this clonotype: It is unclear where the CDR3 begins or ends on the DNA, so no DNA is shown, and the CDR3 is as TCRdb lists it. The gene calls are TRBV11-2 and TRBJ1-2; the table names TRBD1, a call not compared with the DNA. The CDR3 is 15 residues long, counting both termini. Germline CDR1 reads SGHAT; CDR2 reads FQNNGV. The CDR3 sequence: CTSSPHQTENYGCTF.

Notes on this clonotype: Mismatch with germline at one junction end may stem from a read error. This chain links TRBV11-2 with TRBJ2-1, with D unresolved. CDR3 length: 15 residues. Germline V gene data show CDR1 as SGHAT and CDR2 as FQNNGV. The CDR3 is CASRAKVTAYNEQFF. In DNA form, the CDR3 reads TGCGCCAGCAGAGCAAAGGTTACTGCCTACAATGAGCAGTTCTTC. Combining the CDR3 with reference TRBV11-2 and TRBJ2-1 gives the whole variable domain EAGVAQSPRYKIIEKRQSVAFWCNPISGHATLYWYQQILGQGPKLLIQFQNNGVVDDSQLPKDRFSAERLKGVDSTLKIQPAKLEDSAVYLCASRAKVTAYNEQFFGPGTRLTVL.

This clonotype was observed at least ten times. The chain links TRBV11-2 to TRBJ1-2, with 7 bases that match TRBD1. Germline V lookup: CDR1 SGHAT, CDR2 FQNNGV. The V segment lost 5 bases and the J segment 2 bases; nucleotides outside the gene matches: 11. This CDR3 comprises 16 residues. The CDR3 is CASSRTEPGGNYGYTF. The CDR3 bases are TGTGCCAGCAGCCGAACCGAGCCAGGGGGGAACTATGGCTACACCTTC.

Comments on this clonotype: The germline gene is not matched at one end of the junction; a read error may be the cause. The genes are TRBV11-2 and TRBJ2-3, with D maybe TRBD2 (5 bases). The CDR3 has 17 amino acids. Germline CDR1 SGHAT, CDR2 FQNNGV. CDR3 loop: CASGLVELTYTSDTQYF. The CDR3 DNA is TGCGCCAGCGGCTTAGTGGAACTAACGTACACGTCAGATACGCAGTATTTT.

Remarks on this clonotype: Mismatch with germline at one junction end may stem from a read error. The rearrangement uses TRBV11-2 and TRBJ2-1; the match to TRBD2 covers 7 bases. From germline, CDR1 is SGHAT and CDR2 FQNNGV. The CDR3 consists of 15 residues. CDR3 residues: CASSLTQRDYSEQFF. The CDR3 DNA is TGTGCTAGCAGCTTAACGCAGCGGGACTACAGTGAGCAGTTCTTC.

This clonotype was seen only once. The rearrangement links TRBV12-3 or TRBV12-4 to TRBJ1-1, with D possibly TRBD1 on 5 matching bases. The CDR3 contains 15 residues. Between the trimmed V and J ends, which lost 5 bases and 3 bases, there was a span of 16 bases. CDR3 in DNA: TGTGCCAGCAGTACAGGAGCACCGATGTACACTGAAGCTTTCTTT. Translating it yields CASSTGAPMYTEAFF.

Of note for this clonotype: The junction does not match germline at one end; this may be a read error. The genes are TRBV11-2 and TRBJ2-3, with D perhaps TRBD2 (5 bases). This CDR3 has 15 residues. The germline gives CDR1 SGHAT, CDR2 FQNNGV. This CDR3 is CANSLEGRNTDTQYF. CDR3 bases: TGTGCCAACAGCCTTGAGGGTAGGAACACAGATACGCAGTATTTT.

As to this clonotype: Compared with germline, one end of the junction differs, possibly owing to a read error. This rearrangement joins TRBV29-1 to TRBJ2-2; tentatively, D is TRBD2 (5 bases). There are 14 residues in the CDR3. CDR1 and CDR2 (germline): SQVTM, ANQGSEA. The CDR3 is CSVVAILNTGKLFF. In DNA, the CDR3 is TGCAGCGTTGTTGCCATCCTGAACACCGGGAAGCTGTTTTTT.